This TCR beta chain came from a study of sequential checkpoint blockade in melanoma (dated by TCRdb to between 2017 and 2020). Broadly, across the study: Using 1:1 randomization, the trial assigned patients either to first-line nivolumab followed by ipilimumab (arm A) or to ipilimumab followed by nivolumab (arm B). Maintenance nivolumab was given following each of the two trial sequences.

Read against the paper, the sample's treatment or condition label means: randomized to nivolumab then ipilimumab (arm A) or the reverse (arm B). None of the patients in the trial had previously been given DNA-damaging chemotherapy. Live CD3+CD8+ cells negative for CD19 and CD56 were sorted from thawed PBMCs on a FACS Aria II flow cytometer. Samples came from patients with melanoma in CheckMate 064, a randomized, open-label phase II trial of sequential checkpoint blockade. Peripheral blood mononuclear cells were collected by leukapheresis, purified with Ficoll-Paque, and frozen in human serum with roughly 10% DMSO. Immediately after sorting, the purity of sorted blood CD3+CD8+ cells was verified to be >98%, after which DNA was extracted. The immunoSEQ Assay was used to immunosequence TCRbeta CDR3 regions from genomic DNA. Genomic DNA was amplified by bias-controlled multiplex PCR before high-throughput sequencing. As for the original processing: To quantify the absolute abundance of each unique TCRbeta CDR3 region, the sequences were collapsed and filtered. Clonality, defined as 1 minus Pielou's evenness, was calculated using only productive rearrangements. A previously published method was used to identify clones whose frequencies were significantly greater in on-treatment samples than in baseline samples. Entries here come from immuneACCESS through TCRdb and include only in-frame sequences with V and J called. Some clones fail to appear in such tables; in the studies checked, an unresolved V gene covers under half of the shortfall, and the cause of the remainder is unknown. That table furnishes V, J and clone size, whereas the DNA furnished D and trimming. In this sample the table shows about 27,000 clones, about 72% of which occur a single time. The ten largest make up about an eighth of the sample.

Notes on this clone: Its antigen target is currently unknown. Base qualities were left out, and no much larger clone turns up one base away.

Paper-wide results and their limitations: The model for predicting response that combines TCR metrics with mutation burden needs to be validated in larger, independent patient cohorts.

Trimming costs V 0 bases and J 2 bases, and their ends lie 6 bases apart. CDR1 and CDR2 are drawn from the germline V gene: MGHRA, YSYEKL. The CDR3, from cysteine to phenylalanine, totals 14 residues. Only the CDR3 part of the read is kept: 42 bases, read in frame from the first base. Here the chain combines TRBV4-1 and TRBJ2-3, with the D gene call left open. The sequence derives from a human donor with melanoma. Sample: CD8+ T cells sorted from blood (inferred from file names), taken from a patient given nivolumab and ipilimumab in sequence. This receptor has the CDR3 CASSQEQVTDTQYF. The base sequence is TGCGCCAGCAGCCAAGAGCAGGTCACAGATACGCAGTATTTT.